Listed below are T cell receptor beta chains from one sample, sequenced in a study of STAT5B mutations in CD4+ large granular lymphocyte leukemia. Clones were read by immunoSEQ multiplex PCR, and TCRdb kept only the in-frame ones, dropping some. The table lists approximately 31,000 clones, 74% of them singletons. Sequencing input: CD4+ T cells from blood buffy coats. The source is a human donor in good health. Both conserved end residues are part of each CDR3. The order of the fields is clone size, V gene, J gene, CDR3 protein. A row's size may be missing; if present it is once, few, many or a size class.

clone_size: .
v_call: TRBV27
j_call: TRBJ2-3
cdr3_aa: CASSSWTSGSTDTQYF

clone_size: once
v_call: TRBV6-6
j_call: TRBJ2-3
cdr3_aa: CASSRTSGGSTDTQYF

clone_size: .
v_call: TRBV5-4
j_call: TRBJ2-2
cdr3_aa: CASSSVAGGVNTGELFF

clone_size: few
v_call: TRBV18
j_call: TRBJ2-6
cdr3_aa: CASSPPSISGANVLTF

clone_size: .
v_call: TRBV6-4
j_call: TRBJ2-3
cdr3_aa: CASRLTDTQYF

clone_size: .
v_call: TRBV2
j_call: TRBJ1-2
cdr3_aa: CASSPEATLGYTF

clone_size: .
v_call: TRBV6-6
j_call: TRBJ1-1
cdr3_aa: CASNSRSSRAEAFF

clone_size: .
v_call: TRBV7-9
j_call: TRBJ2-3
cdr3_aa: CASSLGPGLADSTDTQYF

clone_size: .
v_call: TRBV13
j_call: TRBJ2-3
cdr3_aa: CASSQGSRPGTDTQYF

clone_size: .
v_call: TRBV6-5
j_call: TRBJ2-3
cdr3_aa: CASIGGRTDTQYF

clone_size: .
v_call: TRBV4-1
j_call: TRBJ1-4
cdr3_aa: CASSQVGLGKLFF

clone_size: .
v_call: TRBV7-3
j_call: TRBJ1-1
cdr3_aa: CASSLTGQNTEAFF

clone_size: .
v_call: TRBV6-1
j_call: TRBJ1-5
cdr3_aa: CASSKTGDRPQHF

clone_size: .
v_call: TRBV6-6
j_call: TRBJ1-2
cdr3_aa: CASSSSDRGGYTF

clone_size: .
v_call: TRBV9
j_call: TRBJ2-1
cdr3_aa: CASSVVSASGGATYNEQFF

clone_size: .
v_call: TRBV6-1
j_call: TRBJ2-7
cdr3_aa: CASSERYEQYF

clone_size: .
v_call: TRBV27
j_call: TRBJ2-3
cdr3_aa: CASSSRTGGTDTQYF

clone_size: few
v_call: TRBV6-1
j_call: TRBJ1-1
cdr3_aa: CASSVEGLMNTEAFF

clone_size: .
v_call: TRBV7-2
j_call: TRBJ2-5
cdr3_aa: CASSLGAGQGQETQYF

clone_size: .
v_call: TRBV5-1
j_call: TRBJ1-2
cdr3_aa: CASSLEVVGTGYGYTF

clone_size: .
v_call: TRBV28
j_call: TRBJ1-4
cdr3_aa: CASSPTRRGGGFEKLFF

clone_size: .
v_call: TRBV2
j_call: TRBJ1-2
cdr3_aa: CASVWDVGYGYTF

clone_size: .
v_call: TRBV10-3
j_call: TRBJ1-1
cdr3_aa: CAISEGQPNTEAFF

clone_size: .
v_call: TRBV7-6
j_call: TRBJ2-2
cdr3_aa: CASRRDSANTGELFF

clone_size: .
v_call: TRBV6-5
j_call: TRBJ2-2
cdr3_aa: CASSYSAGVGGELFF

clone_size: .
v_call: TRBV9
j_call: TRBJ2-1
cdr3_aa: CASSVRVAGDEQFF

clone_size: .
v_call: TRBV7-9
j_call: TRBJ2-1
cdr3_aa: CASSGGGSYNEQFF

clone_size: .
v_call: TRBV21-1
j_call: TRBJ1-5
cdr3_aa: CASGKGYRAKSNQPQHF

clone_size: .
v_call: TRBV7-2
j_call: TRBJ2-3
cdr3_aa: CASGGMATDTQYF

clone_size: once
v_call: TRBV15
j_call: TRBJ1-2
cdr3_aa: CATSREFQGIGGYTF

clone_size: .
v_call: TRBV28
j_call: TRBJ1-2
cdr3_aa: CASRPTGAGYTF

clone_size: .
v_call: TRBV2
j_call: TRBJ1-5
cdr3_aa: CASRGQGNQPQHF

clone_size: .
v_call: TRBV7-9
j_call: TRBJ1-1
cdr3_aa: CASSFRGQGTEAFF